One and the same sample provided the 19 T cell receptor beta chains below, sequenced in a study of blood T cells in healthy people across ages. Alongside a J-beta primer mix, a sample-barcoded 5' primer served in a second PCR lasting roughly 6 to 12 cycles. From the 5' RACE reads, TCRdb called clonotypes with MiXCR, one entry per CDR3 protein. Among about 750,000 distinct CDR3 sequences listed, about 55% were seen once. Material: blood. These receptors were taken from an elderly man in good health.

This chain connects TRBV7-2 to TRBJ2-1; D gene uncertain. CDR1 is SGHTA, CDR2 FQGNSA, per germline. CDR3 length: 15 amino acids. Trimming left V 1 base short and J 1 base short, with 8 bases between. DNA of the CDR3: TGTGCCAGCAGCTTAGGGTACGGGTCCTACAATGAGCAGTTCTTC. Translation gives CASSLGYGSYNEQFF.

The rearrangement joins TRBV20-1 to TRBJ2-7; weak D call: TRBD1 (6 bases). Trimming cost V 5 bases and J 9 bases, with 17 bases left between them. There are 12 residues in the CDR3. Germline-derived CDR1 and CDR2 are DFQATT and SNEGSKA (reference sequence). CDR3 sequence (DNA): TGCAGTGCTGTAAACAGGGTGGGAAGGCAGTACTTC. Amino acids: CSAVNRVGRQYF.

This clonotype was counted only a few times. The J gene is TRBJ1-2, the V gene TRBV29-1, with D perhaps TRBD1 (6 bases). The ends were cut back, 6 bases at V and 3 bases at J, with 14 bases in the middle. CDR3 length: 13 amino acids. Germline CDR1 is SQVTM and CDR2 is ANQGSEA. CDR3 bases: TGCAGCGTCTGGACAGCTCTTGACTATGGCTACACCTTC. This gives the protein CSVWTALDYGYTF.

The rearrangement joins TRBV28 to TRBJ1-1; D possibly corresponds to TRBD1 (5 bases). V dropped 5 bases and J dropped 6 bases, with 19 bases sitting between them. CDR1 and CDR2 from the germline V gene are MDHEN and SYDVKM. The CDR3 totals 15 residues. The CDR3 region is CASSLPREDNAEAFF. The CDR3 DNA is TGTGCCAGCAGTCTCCCTCGTGAGGACAACGCTGAAGCTTTCTTT.

This clonotype was recorded many times. The chain uses TRBV11-1 and TRBJ2-1, with a tentative D call TRBD1 (5 bases). Germline V gives CDR1 SGHAT, CDR2 FQDESV (reference sequence). V was clipped by 3 bases and J by 6 bases, with 18 bases between them. The CDR3 sequence is 16 residues long. The CDR3 DNA is TGTGCCAGCAGCTTCGGCGGAGCCCCCAGGGCCAATGAGCAGTTCTTC. Translating gives CASSFGGAPRANEQFF. Drawing the rest from reference TRBV11-1 and TRBJ2-1, the complete variable domain is EAEVAQSPRYKITEKSQAVAFWCDPISGHATLYWYRQILGQGPELLVQFQDESVVDDSQLPKDRFSAERLKGVDSTLKIQPAELGDSAMYLCASSFGGAPRANEQFFGPGTRLTVL.

This sequence joins TRBV12-3 or TRBV12-4 and TRBJ1-6; 10 bases agree with TRBD1. The CDR3 consists of 13 residues. J was trimmed by 9 bases and V by 5 bases; bases with no gene match: 1. CDR3 amino acids: CASSGQGVSPLHF. For the CDR3, the DNA is TGTGCCAGCAGTGGACAGGGGGTTTCACCCCTCCACTTT.

This clonotype has a handful of counts. The junction departs from germline at one end; a sequencing error may be responsible. V gene TRBV5-1 combines with J gene TRBJ2-3; 15 nucleotides align to TRBD2. From germline, CDR1 is SGHRS and CDR2 YFSETQ. The CDR3 has 17 amino acids. The CDR3 loop reads CASSDGLAGGSTDTQYF. DNA for the CDR3: TGTGCCAGCAGCGACGGACTAGCGGGAGGGAGCACAGATACGCAGTATTTT.

The rearrangement joins TRBV20-1 to TRBJ2-7; maybe TRBD2 (7 bases). The DNA end is more similar to TRBJ2-5, so the J call may be wrong. Per germline, CDR1 DFQATT and CDR2 SNEGSKA (reference sequence). CDR3 length equals 15 residues. The CDR3 DNA is TGCAGTGCTAGAGCGGGGGGCAGCTCGGGAGAGACCCAGTACTTC. This codes for CSARAGGSSGETQYF.

This chain links TRBV29-1 with TRBJ1-2; possible D gene TRBD1, 5 bases. CDR1 is SQVTM and CDR2 is ANQGSEA in the germline V gene. The ends were cut back, 1 base at V and 8 bases at J, with 11 bases in the middle. The CDR3 loop spans 12 amino acids. The CDR3 DNA sequence: TGCAGCGTTGAAGGGCAGGGTATGGGCTACACCTTC. Residues: CSVEGQGMGYTF. Full variable domain (missing parts from reference TRBV29-1 and TRBJ1-2): SAVISQKPSRDICQRGTSLTIQCQVDSQVTMMFWYRQQPGQSLTLIATANQGSEATYESGFVIDKFPISRPNLTFSTLTVSNMSPEDSSIYLCSVEGQGMGYTFGSGTRLTVV.

The rearrangement joins TRBV29-1 to TRBJ2-7; no reliable D call. This CDR3 is 12 amino acids long. V was clipped by 7 bases and J by 2 bases, with 12 bases between them. The V gene's germline CDR1 is SQVTM and CDR2 ANQGSEA. Written as DNA, the CDR3 is TGCAGCGCCTTCGTGGGAACCTACGAGCAGTACTTC. Residues: CSAFVGTYEQYF.

V gene TRBV7-6 combines with J gene TRBJ2-5; 14 bases map to TRBD2. Losses at the gene ends were 2 bases for V and 2 bases for J; bases not matched to a gene: 10. Germline V gene sequence: CDR1 SGHVS, CDR2 FNYEAQ. This CDR3 contains 19 residues. In DNA, the CDR3 is TGTGCCAGCAGCTTATTGCCGGGACTAGCGGGAGTGCAACAAGAGACCCAGTACTTC. Residues: CASSLLPGLAGVQQETQYF.

The chain recombines TRBV12-3 or TRBV12-4 with TRBJ2-1, with TRBD2 matching over 8 bases. The DNA end is a closer match to TRBJ2-7, so the J assignment may be wrong. The CDR3 sequence is 14 residues long. The CDR3: CASSLSGSSREQYF. Written as DNA, the CDR3 is TGTGCCAGCAGTTTGAGCGGGAGCTCGCGCGAGCAGTACTTC.

The chain recombines TRBV20-1 with TRBJ1-5; D is uncertain. Trimming took 5 bases from V and 1 from J, leaving 12 bases between them. The CDR3 has 14 residues. The germline CDR1 and CDR2 sequences are DFQATT and SNEGSKA (reference sequence). The CDR3: CSAGVVRSNQPQHF. CDR3 DNA sequence: TGCAGTGCTGGAGTGGTTCGAAGCAATCAGCCCCAGCATTTT.

Only a few counts were recorded for this clonotype. V is TRBV5-1 and J is TRBJ2-3; 12 nucleotides align to TRBD2. This CDR3 has 16 residues. CDR1 and CDR2 from the germline V gene are SGHRS and YFSETQ. J lost 4 bases, V lost 4 bases, and 7 bases had no gene match. The chain's CDR3 is CASSLPTSGRSDTQYF. DNA for the CDR3: TGCGCCAGCAGCCTACCTACTAGCGGGAGGTCAGATACGCAGTATTTT.

This chain uses TRBV6-1 with TRBJ2-7, with 7 bases lining up with TRBD1. This CDR3 contains 14 residues. The germline V gene has CDR1 MNHNS and CDR2 SASEGT. The junction had 8 bases not matched to a gene; V was cut back by 7 bases and J by 2 bases. The CDR3: CASKYGTAAYEQYF. CDR3 in DNA: TGTGCCAGCAAGTACGGGACAGCAGCCTACGAGCAGTACTTC.

The V gene is TRBV20-1, the J gene TRBJ2-3, with 9 bases matching TRBD2. The CDR3 sequence is 17 residues long. V lost 2 bases to trimming and J lost 2 bases; unmatched junction nucleotides: 11. The V gene's germline CDR1 is DFQATT and CDR2 SNEGSKA (reference sequence). CDR3 coding DNA: TGCAGTGCTAGAACCCCCGGGCGGGAGGGCCACACAGATACGCAGTATTTT. Its protein product is CSARTPGREGHTDTQYF.

This clonotype was found once. The chain uses TRBV24-1 and TRBJ2-1; TRBD2 matches at 9 bases. The junction had 12 bases not matched to a gene; V was cut back by 1 base and J by 9 bases. Germline CDR1 is KGHDR and CDR2 is SFDVKD. The CDR3 extends over 17 amino acids. For the CDR3, the DNA is TGTGCCACCAGTGATTTATCTGCGGGAGGGTTTCTTGGTGAGCAGTTCTTC. Amino acids: CATSDLSAGGFLGEQFF.

This chain uses TRBV7-9 with TRBJ2-7; TRBD2 aligns across 14 bases. With 11 bases clipped from V and 4 bases from J, the junction kept 4 bases outside the gene matches. There are 13 residues in the CDR3. CDR1 is SEHNR and CDR2 is FQNEAQ in the germline V gene (reference sequence). This CDR3 is CAGGLAGGYEQYF. CDR3 sequence (DNA): TGTGCCGGCGGACTAGCGGGAGGTTACGAGCAGTACTTC.

The V gene is TRBV6-1, the J gene TRBJ2-7; possible D gene TRBD1, 5 bases. CDR1 is MNHNS and CDR2 is SASEGT in the germline V gene. V shed 8 bases and J shed 0 bases, with 14 bases lying between them. This CDR3 contains 14 residues. This CDR3 is CASQLRVNSYEQYF. CDR3 nucleotide sequence: TGTGCCAGCCAGCTCAGGGTAAACTCCTACGAGCAGTACTTC.